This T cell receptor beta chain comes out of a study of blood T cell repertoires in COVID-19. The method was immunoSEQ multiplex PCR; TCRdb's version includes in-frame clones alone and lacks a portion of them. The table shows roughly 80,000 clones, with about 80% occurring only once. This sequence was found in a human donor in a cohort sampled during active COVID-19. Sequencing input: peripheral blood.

The CDR3 bases are TGTGCCAGCAGCCAAGGGTTAACTAGCGGGCGAAGCACAGATACGCAGTATTTT. It specifies CASSQGLTSGRSTDTQYF. The chain uses TRBV3-1 (or the pseudogene TRBV3-2) and TRBJ2-3; 9 bases map to TRBD2. This CDR3 is 18 amino acids long. Germline-derived CDR1 and CDR2 are LGHDT and YNNKEL (reference sequence). After removal of 1 base from V and 0 bases from J, the junction contained 8 bases not matched to a gene.